This passage covers 29 T cell receptor beta chains from one sample sequenced in a study of blood T cell repertoires in COVID-19. Profiling relied on immunoSEQ multiplex PCR, and the TCRdb table lists in-frame clones only, not all of them. The sample lists approximately 200,000 clones, about 95% occurring once. Sequencing used peripheral blood. The source of these receptors is a man aged 25 to 45 with COVID-19, enrolled during active disease.

The chain employs TRBV19 and TRBJ2-2, with D possibly matching TRBD1 (6 bases). The V end lost 5 bases, the J end lost 4 bases, and 14 bases lay between the germline ends. From germline, CDR1 is LNHDA and CDR2 SQIVND (reference sequence). This CDR3 region has 15 residues. The CDR3 is CASSGRGSGTGELFF. As DNA, the CDR3 is TGTGCCAGTAGTGGTAGGGGGTCCGGCACCGGGGAGCTGTTTTTT.

This clone has only one observation. The V call is TRBV5-1, the J call TRBJ1-3; possibly TRBD1 for D (6 bases). The CDR3 contains 16 residues. Per the germline V gene, CDR1 is SGHRS and CDR2 is YFSETQ. Trimming stripped 0 bases from V and 0 bases from J, with 10 bases between. The CDR3 region has the DNA TGCGCCAGCAGCTTGGCGGACAGAATCTCTGGAAACACCATATATTTT. This codes for CASSLADRISGNTIYF.

This sequence joins TRBV5-5 and TRBJ2-5; 11 positions match TRBD2. The germline V gene encodes CDR1 SGHKS and CDR2 YYEKEE (reference sequence). With V trimmed by 0 bases and J by 2 bases, 3 bases remained unmatched. The CDR3 sequence is 16 residues long. CDR3 nucleotides: TGTGCCAGCAGCTTGGCCTTAGCGGGGGGGCAAGAGACCCAGTACTTC. This gives the protein CASSLALAGGQETQYF.

This chain joins TRBV19 and TRBJ2-2; 9 bases agree with TRBD2. With 2 bases clipped from V and 1 base from J, the junction kept 2 bases outside the gene matches. The CDR3 totals 16 residues. The germline CDR1 and CDR2 sequences are LNHDA and SQIVND (reference sequence). CDR3 sequence: CASSIIAGVNTGELFF. The DNA for the CDR3 is TGTGCCAGTAGTATAATAGCGGGGGTGAACACCGGGGAGCTGTTTTTT.

The V and J genes are TRBV21-1 and TRBJ1-4; the table's D call, TRBD1, was not checked against the DNA. TRBV21-1 is listed as a pseudogene. This CDR3 is built from 15 residues. The CDR3 loop reads CATGQGRLVREKLFF. The CDR3 DNA is TGTGCCACCGGACAGGGGAGGTTGGTTCGGGAAAAACTGTTTTTT.

The chain links TRBV30 to TRBJ1-5, with D perhaps matching TRBD1 (5 bases). Trimming removed 3 bases at V and 4 bases at J, with 13 bases between. There are 14 residues in the CDR3. Looked up from germline, CDR1 is GTSNPN and CDR2 is SVGIG (reference sequence). The CDR3: CAWSHPGGNQPQHF. The CDR3 bases are TGTGCCTGGAGCCACCCCGGGGGGAATCAGCCCCAGCATTTT.

The chain is built from TRBV11-2 and TRBJ2-3; D call uncertain. Germline CDR1 reads SGHAT; CDR2 reads FQNNGV. The V and J ends lost 0 bases and 0 bases respectively, with 7 bases between them. The CDR3 loop spans 15 amino acids. CDR3 protein: CASSLDPVSTDTQYF. CDR3 DNA sequence: TGTGCCAGCAGCTTAGATCCAGTAAGCACAGATACGCAGTATTTT.

This sequence joins TRBV6-1 and TRBJ2-5, with 12 nucleotides matching TRBD2. Trimming cost V 1 base and J 5 bases; bases outside gene matches: 8. CDR3 length: 17 amino acids. The germline CDR1 and CDR2 sequences are MNHNS and SASEGT. The CDR3: CASSEGSSGGAGETQYF. In DNA form, the CDR3 reads TGTGCCAGCAGTGAAGGGTCTAGCGGGGGGGCCGGGGAGACCCAGTACTTC.

The chain carries TRBV5-1 and TRBJ2-3; TRBD1 is a possible D gene (6 bases). The ends were cut back, 3 bases at V and 0 bases at J, with 11 bases in the middle. Germline values: CDR1 SGHRS, CDR2 YFSETQ. The CDR3 extends over 15 amino acids. CDR3: CASSSRDTSTDTQYF. CDR3 nucleotide sequence: TGCGCCAGCAGCTCACGGGACACTAGCACAGATACGCAGTATTTT.

The chain joins TRBV7-9 to TRBJ2-7; TRBD1 aligns across 8 bases. CDR1 SEHNR and CDR2 FQNEAQ come from the germline V gene (reference sequence). V was pared by 5 bases and J by 5 bases, with 11 bases of the junction left unmatched. The CDR3 runs 15 residues. The CDR3 DNA reads as TGTGCCAGCAGCGACGGACAGGGTAAATTCGACGAGCAGTACTTC. Translating it yields CASSDGQGKFDEQYF.

CDR3 amino acids: CASSWGRSGGSYNEQFF. The CDR3 coding sequence is TGCGCCAGCAGCTGGGGCAGAAGCGGGGGCTCCTACAATGAGCAGTTCTTC. The chain is built from TRBV5-1 and TRBJ2-1, with 8 bases that match TRBD2. CDR3 length equals 17 residues. Germline-derived CDR1 and CDR2 are SGHRS and YFSETQ. The ends lost 3 bases at V and 0 bases at J; junction bases unmatched: 8.

V gene TRBV27 combines with J gene TRBJ2-5, with 8 bases matching TRBD1. Germline CDR1 and CDR2: MNHEY and SMNVEV (reference sequence). This CDR3 spans 13 amino acids. V shed 5 bases, J shed 5 bases, and the junction held 4 bases outside the gene matches. The CDR3 spells CASSPWTGETQYF. CDR3 nucleotides: TGTGCCAGCAGTCCCTGGACAGGGGAGACCCAGTACTTC.

This sequence joins TRBV5-1 and TRBJ2-1, with 8 bases lining up with TRBD2. The V gene end was trimmed by 4 bases and the J gene end by 10 bases; junction bases not matched to a gene: 16. CDR1 SGHRS and CDR2 YFSETQ come from the germline V gene. The CDR3 consists of 16 residues. DNA for the CDR3: TGCGCCAGCAGCACACTGGCGGGGGGCCCTACAACGGAGCAGTTCTTC. It codes for CASSTLAGGPTTEQFF. The complete variable domain, with remaining parts taken from reference TRBV5-1 and TRBJ2-1, reads KAGVTQTPRYLIKTRGQQVTLSCSPISGHRSVSWYQQTPGQGLQFLFEYFSETQRNKGNFPGRFSGRQFSNSRSEMNVSTLELGDSALYLCASSTLAGGPTTEQFFGPGTRLTVL.

This clone was seen just once. V and J are TRBV7-6 and TRBJ2-2; TRBD1 might be the D (5 bases). CDR1 and CDR2 from the germline V gene are SGHVS and FNYEAQ. Deletions cut 1 base from V and 5 bases from J, with 8 bases between. The length of the CDR3 is 14 residues. This chain's CDR3 is CASSLGGTTGELFF. The CDR3 bases are TGTGCCAGCAGCTTAGGGGGCACTACCGGGGAGCTGTTTTTT.

The chain recombines TRBV2 with TRBJ1-5; tentatively, D is TRBD1 (6 bases). The CDR3 is 15 residues long. V gave up 2 bases and J gave up 4 bases, with 12 bases separating them. Per germline, CDR1 SNHLY and CDR2 FYNNEI. CDR3 nucleotides: TGTGCCAGCAGTGAAATTGCAGGGGCGAATCAGCCCCAGCATTTT. This translates into CASSEIAGANQPQHF.

The gene calls are TRBV3-1 (or the pseudogene TRBV3-2) and TRBJ1-4, with D perhaps TRBD1 (6 bases). V was trimmed by 4 bases and J by 2 bases, leaving 14 bases between them. There are 16 residues in the CDR3. The germline V gene has CDR1 LGHDT and CDR2 YNNKEL (reference sequence). The CDR3 DNA reads as TGTGCCAGCAGCCCGACCACAGGGCTGACTAATGAAAAACTGTTTTTT. It is translated as CASSPTTGLTNEKLFF.

V is TRBV6-5 and J is TRBJ1-5, with D tentatively TRBD1 (6 bases). Germline V gene lookup returns CDR1 MNHEY and CDR2 SVGAGI. The CDR3 length is 13 residues. V was shortened by 7 bases and J by 7 bases, with 14 bases between the two germline ends. The CDR3 region is CASTTGVGQPQHF. The CDR3 DNA follows: TGTGCCAGCACGACAGGAGTGGGGCAGCCCCAGCATTTT.

The chain recombines TRBV6-4 with TRBJ2-3, with D maybe TRBD2 (6 bases). V lost 3 bases and J 2 bases, leaving 9 bases between the germline ends. This CDR3 contains 14 residues. Looked up from germline, CDR1 is MRHNA and CDR2 is SNTAGT. The CDR3, as DNA: TGTGCCAGCAGTGAGGAGGGAGTCACAGATACGCAGTATTTT. Its translation: CASSEEGVTDTQYF.

V usage is TRBV3-1 (or the pseudogene TRBV3-2) and J usage is TRBJ2-7; D not certain. This CDR3 has 14 residues. V lost 0 bases and J lost 5, with 11 bases in between. The germline V gene has CDR1 LGHDT and CDR2 YNNKEL (reference sequence). CDR3: CASSQDLATHEQYF. Written as DNA, the CDR3 is TGTGCCAGCAGCCAAGATTTGGCGACACACGAGCAGTACTTC.

The J gene is TRBJ1-5, the V gene TRBV18, with a weak D call TRBD1 (6 bases). This CDR3 has 16 amino acids. The V gene's germline CDR1 is KGHSH and CDR2 LQKENI. V lost 2 bases, J lost 7 bases, and 18 bases lay in between. In DNA, the CDR3 is TGTGCCAGCTCACCAAGCGGGGGGGGCGGAGGGCAGCCCCAGCATTTT. Protein: CASSPSGGGGGQPQHF.

J is TRBJ2-7 and V is TRBV11-2, with 10 bases lining up with TRBD2. Trimming removed 0 bases from V and 2 bases from J; junction bases left unmatched: 1. Germline lookup yields CDR1 SGHAT and CDR2 FQNNGV. This CDR3 region has 15 residues. The DNA of the CDR3 is TGTGCCAGCAGCTTAGAAAGCGGGGGGGCCTACGAGCAGTACTTC. Translating it yields CASSLESGGAYEQYF.

This clone showed up just a few times. CDR3 in DNA: TGCGCCAGCAGCTTGGATCAGAATCAGCCCCAGCATTTT. This codes for CASSLDQNQPQHF. The chain uses TRBV5-1 and TRBJ1-5, with D unresolved. CDR3 length: 13 residues. Germline CDR1 is SGHRS and CDR2 is YFSETQ. With 0 bases removed from V and 4 bases from J, the gap between germline ends came to 5 bases.

For the CDR3, the DNA is TGTGCCAGCAGTTTACGATACTGGACAGGGGCTGGGGCCAACGTCCTGACTTTC. It specifies CASSLRYWTGAGANVLTF. V usage is TRBV27 and J usage is TRBJ2-6; 9 positions agree with TRBD1. The length of the CDR3 is 18 residues. CDR1 is MNHEY and CDR2 is SMNVEV in the germline V gene (reference sequence). Trimming removed 2 bases from V and 2 bases from J; junction bases left unmatched: 7.

This clone showed up just once. The chain recombines TRBV19 with TRBJ2-1; TRBD1 agrees at 8 bases. Germline values: CDR1 LNHDA, CDR2 SQIVND (reference sequence). The ends lost 8 bases at V and 0 bases at J; junction bases unmatched: 12. The CDR3 has 17 residues. DNA of the CDR3: TGTGCCAGTCGAGGACAGGGTGTTTTTAGCTCCTACAATGAGCAGTTCTTC. This encodes CASRGQGVFSSYNEQFF.

V is TRBV6-5 and J is TRBJ2-5; 11 bases agree with TRBD1. There are 15 residues in the CDR3. Germline V lookup: CDR1 MNHEY, CDR2 SVGAGI. J lost 0 bases, V lost 5 bases, and 2 bases had no gene match. The DNA for the CDR3 is TGTGCCAGCAGTAGGGGACAGGGGGACCAAGAGACCCAGTACTTC. This encodes CASSRGQGDQETQYF.

This rearrangement joins TRBV5-1 to TRBJ1-5; possible D gene TRBD1, 5 bases. CDR1 is SGHRS, CDR2 YFSETQ, per germline. The CDR3 covers 15 residues. V lost 1 base and J 0 bases, leaving 8 bases between the germline ends. CDR3 sequence reads: CASSLWGGSNQPQHF. CDR3 coding DNA: TGCGCCAGCAGCTTGTGGGGGGGTAGCAATCAGCCCCAGCATTTT. The whole variable domain, filled in from reference TRBV5-1 and TRBJ1-5, reads KAGVTQTPRYLIKTRGQQVTLSCSPISGHRSVSWYQQTPGQGLQFLFEYFSETQRNKGNFPGRFSGRQFSNSRSEMNVSTLELGDSALYLCASSLWGGSNQPQHFGDGTRLSIL.

This clone was seen just once. V is TRBV6-5 and J is TRBJ1-2; 8 bases map to TRBD1. CDR1 is MNHEY and CDR2 is SVGAGI in the germline V gene. The V and J ends lost 4 bases and 3 bases, in that order; junction bases with no gene match: 7. This CDR3 has 15 residues. CDR3 bases: TGTGCCAGCAGTTTTCATGGACAGGGAGACTATGGCTACACCTTC. Protein product: CASSFHGQGDYGYTF.

The genes are TRBV30 and TRBJ1-6; TRBD1 matches 7 bases. Germline V gives CDR1 GTSNPN, CDR2 SVGIG (reference sequence). J was trimmed by 13 bases and V by 1 base; bases with no gene match: 7. The CDR3 sequence is 13 residues long. The CDR3 coding sequence is TGTGCCTGGAGTGGATCCAGGGGGTCTCCCCTCCACTTT. Protein sequence: CAWSGSRGSPLHF. The entire variable domain, with the rest obtained from reference TRBV30 and TRBJ1-6, is as follows: SQTIHQWPATLVQPVGSPLSLECTVEGTSNPNLYWYRQAAGRGLQLLFYSVGIGQISSEVPQNLSASRPQDRQFILSSKKLLLSDSGFYLCAWSGSRGSPLHFGNGTRLTVT.

This chain uses TRBV5-1 with TRBJ1-2; no reliable D call. Germline CDR1 SGHRS, CDR2 YFSETQ. Trimming took off 1 base at V and 4 bases at J, with 8 bases between the two ends. The CDR3 loop spans 13 amino acids. This CDR3 reads CASSLTDFYGYTF. The DNA of the CDR3 is TGCGCCAGCAGCTTGACAGATTTCTATGGCTACACCTTC. The full variable domain, its missing parts supplied by reference TRBV5-1 and TRBJ1-2, is KAGVTQTPRYLIKTRGQQVTLSCSPISGHRSVSWYQQTPGQGLQFLFEYFSETQRNKGNFPGRFSGRQFSNSRSEMNVSTLELGDSALYLCASSLTDFYGYTFGSGTRLTVV.